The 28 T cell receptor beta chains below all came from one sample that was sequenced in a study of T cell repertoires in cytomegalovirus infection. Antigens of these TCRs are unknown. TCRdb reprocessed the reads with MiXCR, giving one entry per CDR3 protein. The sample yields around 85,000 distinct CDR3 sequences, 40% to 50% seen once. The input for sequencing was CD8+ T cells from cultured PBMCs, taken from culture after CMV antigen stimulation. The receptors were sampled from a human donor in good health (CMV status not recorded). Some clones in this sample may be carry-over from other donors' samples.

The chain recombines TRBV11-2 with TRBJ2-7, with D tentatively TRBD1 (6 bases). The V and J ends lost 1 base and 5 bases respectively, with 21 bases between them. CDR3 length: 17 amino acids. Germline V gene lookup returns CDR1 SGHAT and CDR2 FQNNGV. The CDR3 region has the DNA TGTGCCAGCAGCTTAGCTTACCCACTAGGGGGACCCCACGAGCAGTACTTC. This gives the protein CASSLAYPLGGPHEQYF.

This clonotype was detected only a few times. The CDR3 region has the DNA TGTGCCAGCAGCTTAGGTAGCGTGGGGGCAGGACCTAGCACAGATACGCAGTATTTT. As protein: CASSLGSVGAGPSTDTQYF. This chain connects TRBV7-6 to TRBJ2-3, with D possibly TRBD1 on 6 matching bases. V was cut by 1 base and J by 0 bases, with 20 bases left in between. Per germline, CDR1 SGHVS and CDR2 FNYEAQ. The CDR3 loop spans 19 amino acids.

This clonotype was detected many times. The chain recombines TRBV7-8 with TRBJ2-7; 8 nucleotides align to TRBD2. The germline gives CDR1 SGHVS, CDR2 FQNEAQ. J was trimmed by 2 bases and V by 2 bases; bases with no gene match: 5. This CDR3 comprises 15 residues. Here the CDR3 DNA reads TGTGCCAGCAGCTTATGGCGGGAGGCCCCCTACGAGCAGTACTTC. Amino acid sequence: CASSLWREAPYEQYF.

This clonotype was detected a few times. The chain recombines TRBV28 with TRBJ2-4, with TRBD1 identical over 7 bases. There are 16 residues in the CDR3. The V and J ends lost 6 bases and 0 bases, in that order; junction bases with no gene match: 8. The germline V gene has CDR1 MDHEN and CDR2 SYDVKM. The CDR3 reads CASSPKGALAKNIQYF. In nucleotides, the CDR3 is TGTGCCAGCAGCCCAAAGGGGGCCCTAGCCAAAAACATTCAGTACTTC.

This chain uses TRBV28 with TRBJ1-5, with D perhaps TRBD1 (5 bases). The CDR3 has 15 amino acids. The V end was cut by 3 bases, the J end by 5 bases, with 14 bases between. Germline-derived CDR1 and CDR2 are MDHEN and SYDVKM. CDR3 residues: CASSLSGIGDQPQHF. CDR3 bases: TGTGCCAGCAGTTTGTCAGGGATCGGTGATCAGCCCCAGCATTTT.

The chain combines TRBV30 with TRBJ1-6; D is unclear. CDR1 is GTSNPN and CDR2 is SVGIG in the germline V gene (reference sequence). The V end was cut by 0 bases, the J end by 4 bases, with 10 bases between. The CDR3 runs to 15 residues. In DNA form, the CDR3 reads TGTGCCTGGAGTGTACCGGGCAGTTATAATTCACCCCTCCACTTT. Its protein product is CAWSVPGSYNSPLHF.

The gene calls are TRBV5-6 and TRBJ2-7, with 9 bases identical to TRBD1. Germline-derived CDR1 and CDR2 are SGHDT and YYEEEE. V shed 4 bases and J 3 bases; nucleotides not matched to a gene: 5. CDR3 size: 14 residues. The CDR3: CASSRTGEYYEQYF. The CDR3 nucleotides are TGTGCCAGCAGCCGGACAGGGGAGTACTACGAGCAGTACTTC.

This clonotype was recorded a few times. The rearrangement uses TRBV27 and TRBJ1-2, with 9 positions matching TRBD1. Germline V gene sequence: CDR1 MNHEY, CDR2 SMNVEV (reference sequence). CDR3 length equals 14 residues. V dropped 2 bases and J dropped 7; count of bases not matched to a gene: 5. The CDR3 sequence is CASSLTGTGIGYTF. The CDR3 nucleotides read TGTGCCAGCAGTTTAACCGGGACAGGGATTGGCTACACCTTC.

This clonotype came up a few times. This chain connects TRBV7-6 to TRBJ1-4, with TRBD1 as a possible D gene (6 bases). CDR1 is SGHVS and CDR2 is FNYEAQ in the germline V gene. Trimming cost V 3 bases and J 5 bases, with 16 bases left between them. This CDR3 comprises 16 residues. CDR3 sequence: CASSFQGQGANEKLFF. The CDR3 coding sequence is TGTGCCAGCAGCTTTCAGGGACAAGGGGCCAATGAAAAACTGTTTTTT.

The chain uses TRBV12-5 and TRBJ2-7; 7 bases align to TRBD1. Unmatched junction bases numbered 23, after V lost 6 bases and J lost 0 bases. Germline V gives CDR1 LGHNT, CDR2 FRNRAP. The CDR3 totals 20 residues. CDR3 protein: CASGPGQRLFSTRSSYEQYF. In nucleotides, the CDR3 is TGTGCTAGTGGACCGGGACAGAGGCTCTTTTCCACCAGGAGCTCCTACGAGCAGTACTTC.

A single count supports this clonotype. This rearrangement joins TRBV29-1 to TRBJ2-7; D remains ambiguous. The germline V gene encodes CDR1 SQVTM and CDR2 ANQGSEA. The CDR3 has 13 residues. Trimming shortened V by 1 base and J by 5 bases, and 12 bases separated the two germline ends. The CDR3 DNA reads TGCAGCGTTGAAGTAGGCCTAGAGGACGAGCAGTACTTC. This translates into CSVEVGLEDEQYF.

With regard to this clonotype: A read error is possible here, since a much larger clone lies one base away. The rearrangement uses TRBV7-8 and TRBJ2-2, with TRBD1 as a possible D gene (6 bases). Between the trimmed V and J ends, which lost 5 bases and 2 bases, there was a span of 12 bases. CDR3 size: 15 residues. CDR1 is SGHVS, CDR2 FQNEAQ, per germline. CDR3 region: CASSLFRGNTGELFF. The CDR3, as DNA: TGTGCCAGCAGCCTATTCAGGGGCAACACCGGGGAGCTGTTTTTT.

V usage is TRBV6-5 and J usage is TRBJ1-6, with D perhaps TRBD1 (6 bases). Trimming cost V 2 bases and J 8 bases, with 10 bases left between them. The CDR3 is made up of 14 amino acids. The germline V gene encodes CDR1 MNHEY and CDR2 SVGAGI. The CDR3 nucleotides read TGTGCCAGCAGTTACCAGGGGTGGGATTCACCCCTCCACTTT. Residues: CASSYQGWDSPLHF.

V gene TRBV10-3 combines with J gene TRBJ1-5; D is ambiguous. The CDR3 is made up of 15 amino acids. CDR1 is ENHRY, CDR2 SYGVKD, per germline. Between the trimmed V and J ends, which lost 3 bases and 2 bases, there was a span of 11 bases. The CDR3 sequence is CAISDSGVGNQPQHF. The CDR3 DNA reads TGTGCCATCAGTGATTCCGGGGTCGGCAATCAGCCCCAGCATTTT.

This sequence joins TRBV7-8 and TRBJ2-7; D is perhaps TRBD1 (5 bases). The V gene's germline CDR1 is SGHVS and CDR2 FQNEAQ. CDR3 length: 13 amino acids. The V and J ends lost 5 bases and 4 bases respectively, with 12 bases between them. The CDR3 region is CASSLSGKYEQYF. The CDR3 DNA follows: TGTGCCAGCAGCCTGTCAGGGAAGTACGAGCAGTACTTC.

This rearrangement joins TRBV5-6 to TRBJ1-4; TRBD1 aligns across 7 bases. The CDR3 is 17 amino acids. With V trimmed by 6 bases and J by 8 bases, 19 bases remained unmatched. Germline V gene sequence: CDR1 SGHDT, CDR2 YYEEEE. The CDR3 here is CASNFPDGQVESEKLFF. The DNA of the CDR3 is TGTGCCAGCAACTTTCCCGATGGACAGGTCGAATCGGAAAAACTGTTTTTT.

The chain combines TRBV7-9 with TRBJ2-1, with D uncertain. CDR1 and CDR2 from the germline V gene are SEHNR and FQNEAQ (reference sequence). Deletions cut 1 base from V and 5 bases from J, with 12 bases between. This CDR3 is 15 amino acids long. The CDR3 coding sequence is TGTGCCAGCAGCTTAGACCGGCCGACCAACAATGAGCAGTTCTTC. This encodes CASSLDRPTNNEQFF.

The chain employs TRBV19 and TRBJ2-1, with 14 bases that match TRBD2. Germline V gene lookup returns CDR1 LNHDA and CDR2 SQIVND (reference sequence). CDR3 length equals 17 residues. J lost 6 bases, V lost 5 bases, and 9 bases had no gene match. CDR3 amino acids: CASSDRLAGGPRNEQFF. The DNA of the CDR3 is TGTGCCAGTAGTGATCGACTAGCGGGAGGGCCCCGCAATGAGCAGTTCTTC. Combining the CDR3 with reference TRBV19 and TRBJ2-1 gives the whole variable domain DGGITQSPKYLFRKEGQNVTLSCEQNLNHDAMYWYRQDPGQGLRLIYYSQIVNDFQKGDIAEGYSVSREKKESFPLTVTSAQKNPTAFYLCASSDRLAGGPRNEQFFGPGTRLTVL.

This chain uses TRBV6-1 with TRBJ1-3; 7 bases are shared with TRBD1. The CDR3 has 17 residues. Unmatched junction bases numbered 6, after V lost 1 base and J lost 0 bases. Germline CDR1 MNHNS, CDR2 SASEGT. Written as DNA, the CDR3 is TGTGCCAGCAGTGAAGTTAACAGGGGAATCTCTGGAAACACCATATATTTT. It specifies CASSEVNRGISGNTIYF.

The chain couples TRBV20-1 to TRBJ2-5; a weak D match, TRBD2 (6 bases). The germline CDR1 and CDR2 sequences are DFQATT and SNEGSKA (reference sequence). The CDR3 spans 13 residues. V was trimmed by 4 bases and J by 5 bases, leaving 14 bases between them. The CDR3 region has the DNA TGCAGTGCTACCGTCACTAGCAGCGAGACCCAGTACTTC. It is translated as CSATVTSSETQYF.

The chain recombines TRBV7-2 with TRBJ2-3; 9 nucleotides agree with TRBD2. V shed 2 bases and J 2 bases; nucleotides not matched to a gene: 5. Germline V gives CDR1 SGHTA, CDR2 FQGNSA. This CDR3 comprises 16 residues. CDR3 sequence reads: CASSLTLAGNTDTQYF. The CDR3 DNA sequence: TGTGCCAGCAGCTTAACGCTAGCGGGAAACACAGATACGCAGTATTTT.

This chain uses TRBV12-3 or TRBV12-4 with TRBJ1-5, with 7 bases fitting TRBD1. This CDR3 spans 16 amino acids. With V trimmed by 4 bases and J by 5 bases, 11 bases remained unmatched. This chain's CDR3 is CASSSHGQARHQPQHF. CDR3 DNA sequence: TGTGCCAGCAGTTCCCACGGACAGGCGCGACATCAGCCCCAGCATTTT.

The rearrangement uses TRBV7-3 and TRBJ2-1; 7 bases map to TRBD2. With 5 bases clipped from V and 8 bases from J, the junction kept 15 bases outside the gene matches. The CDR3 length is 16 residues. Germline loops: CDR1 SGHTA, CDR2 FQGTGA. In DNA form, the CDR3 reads TGTGCCAGCAGCCCCCCCCAGGCGGGGGACTCGGATGAGCAGTTCTTC. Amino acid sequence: CASSPPQAGDSDEQFF.

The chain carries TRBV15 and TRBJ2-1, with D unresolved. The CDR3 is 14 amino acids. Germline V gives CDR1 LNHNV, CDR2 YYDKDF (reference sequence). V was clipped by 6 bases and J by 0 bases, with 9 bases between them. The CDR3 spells CATRAQSSYNEQFF. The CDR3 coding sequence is TGTGCCACCAGGGCTCAGAGCTCCTACAATGAGCAGTTCTTC.

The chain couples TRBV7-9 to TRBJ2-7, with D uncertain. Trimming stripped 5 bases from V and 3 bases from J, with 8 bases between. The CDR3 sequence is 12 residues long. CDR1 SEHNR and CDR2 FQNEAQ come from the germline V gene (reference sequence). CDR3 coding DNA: TGTGCCAGCAGCCCGCCAGGCTACGAGCAGTACTTC. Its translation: CASSPPGYEQYF.

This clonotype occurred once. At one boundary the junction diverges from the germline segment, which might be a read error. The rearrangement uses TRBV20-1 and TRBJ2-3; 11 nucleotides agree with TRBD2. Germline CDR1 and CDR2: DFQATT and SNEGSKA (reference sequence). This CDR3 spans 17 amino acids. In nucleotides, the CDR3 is TGCAGTGCTAGTGATCTCGGGACTAGCGGATTCACATATACGCAGTATTTT. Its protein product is CSASDLGTSGFTYTQYF.

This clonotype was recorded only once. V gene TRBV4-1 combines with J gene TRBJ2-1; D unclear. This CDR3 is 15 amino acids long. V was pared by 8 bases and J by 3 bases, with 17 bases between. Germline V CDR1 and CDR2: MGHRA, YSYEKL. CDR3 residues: CASHSQGEVYNEQFF. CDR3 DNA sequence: TGCGCCAGCCATTCTCAAGGAGAAGTCTACAATGAGCAGTTCTTC.

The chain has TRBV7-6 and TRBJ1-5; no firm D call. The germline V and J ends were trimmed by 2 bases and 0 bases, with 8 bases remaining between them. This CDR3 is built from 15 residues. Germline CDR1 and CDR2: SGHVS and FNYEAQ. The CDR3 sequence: CASSLSSRSNQPQHF. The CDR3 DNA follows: TGTGCCAGCAGCTTAAGCTCGCGTAGCAATCAGCCCCAGCATTTT.